This TCR beta chain was retrieved from a study of regulatory dendritic cells for organ transplantation. Sorted T cells were CFSE-labeled and cultured four to five days with allogeneic regulatory or mature dendritic cells at 1:10. Memory T cells were CD45RO+, naive were CD45RA+, sorted by FACS. Produced via immunoSEQ multiplex PCR; TCRdb's table is partial and in-frame only. The sample has about 21,000 clones, about 85% seen once. General observations from the study: Alloreactive memory CD8+ T cell pools varied considerably between individuals. Regulatory dendritic cells appeared to expand memory CD8+ clones less than mature ones. The most alloreactive TCR clonotypes were found in resting memory CD8+ cells.

In the case of this clone: Its antigen is undetermined.

The CDR3 runs to 17 residues. The V end was cut by 0 bases, the J end by 7 bases, with 17 bases between. CDR1 is SGHRS and CDR2 is YFSETQ in the germline V gene. The chain is built from TRBV5-1 and TRBJ1-6; D is ambiguous. This clonotype was obtained from a human donor in good health. The sample consisted of naive CD4+ T cells from blood cultured with dendritic cells. Sample subset: CD45RA+ naive T cells. The CDR3 loop is CASSLAPEGSWNSPLHF. DNA for the CDR3: TGCGCCAGCAGCTTGGCCCCCGAGGGCAGTTGGAATTCACCCCTCCACTTT.